A single sample gave rise to the 18 T cell receptor beta chains below, sequenced in a study of T cell changes during pregnancy in multiple sclerosis. Assay used: immunoSEQ multiplex PCR; TCRdb lists only in-frame clones, some missing. This sample yields 40,000 to 50,000 clones, of which about 92% are seen a single time; about 0.6% belongs to the top ten. The sample here was CD4+ T cells from peripheral blood mononuclear cells, taken in the third trimester of pregnancy. These receptors all come from a female donor with multiple sclerosis, enrolled in a pregnancy study.

This clone turned up a few times. V is TRBV28 and J is TRBJ2-3, with D maybe TRBD2 (6 bases). CDR3 length equals 14 residues. CDR1 and CDR2 from the germline V gene are MDHEN and SYDVKM. Trimming removed 7 bases at V and 6 bases at J, with 17 bases between. The CDR3 region is CASTAIGGPDTQYF. For the CDR3, the DNA is TGTGCCAGCACCGCGATTGGAGGGCCGGATACGCAGTATTTT.

V gene TRBV9 combines with J gene TRBJ2-2, with D perhaps matching TRBD1 (5 bases). Germline lookup yields CDR1 SGDLS and CDR2 YYNGEE. Trimming took off 0 bases at V and 3 bases at J, with 9 bases between the two ends. The CDR3 consists of 15 residues. CDR3 coding DNA: TGTGCCAGCAGCGTAGCGACAGATTACACCGGGGAGCTGTTTTTT. Translating gives CASSVATDYTGELFF.

The genes are TRBV20-1 and TRBJ2-5, with D possibly being TRBD1 (5 bases). Germline CDR1 reads DFQATT; CDR2 reads SNEGSKA (reference sequence). Trimming cost V 7 bases and J 1 base, with 7 bases left between them. This CDR3 spans 11 amino acids. This CDR3 is CSGGTQETQYF. For the CDR3, the DNA is TGCAGTGGGGGCACCCAAGAGACCCAGTACTTC.

CDR3 protein: CASTLGGSKNQPQHF. The CDR3 bases are TGTGCCAGTACTTTGGGCGGGTCAAAAAATCAGCCCCAGCATTTT. The chain uses TRBV19 and TRBJ1-5; no clear D gene. In germline, CDR1 is LNHDA, CDR2 SQIVND (reference sequence). V lost 7 bases to trimming and J lost 4 bases, with 17 bases between them. The CDR3 contains 15 residues.

This clone came up a few times. The rearrangement links TRBV27 to TRBJ1-2; weak D call: TRBD1 (6 bases). V lost 6 bases and J lost 2, with 19 bases in between. Germline V gives CDR1 MNHEY, CDR2 SMNVEV (reference sequence). This CDR3 is built from 16 residues. CDR3 amino acids: CASSYRFLRGNYGYTF. As DNA, the CDR3 is TGTGCCAGCAGCTACAGGTTCCTCAGGGGAAACTATGGCTACACCTTC.

This rearrangement joins TRBV5-4 to TRBJ2-3; TRBD2 aligns across 9 bases. The V gene's germline CDR1 is SGHNT and CDR2 YYREEE (reference sequence). Losses at the gene ends were 0 bases for V and 5 bases for J; bases not matched to a gene: 7. This CDR3 is built from 16 residues. The CDR3 reads CASSLELAGAGDTQYF. The CDR3 DNA is TGTGCCAGCAGCTTGGAGTTAGCGGGGGCCGGAGATACGCAGTATTTT.

The chain is built from TRBV7-8 and TRBJ1-5, with 7 bases aligning to TRBD1. The junction had 5 bases not matched to a gene; V was cut back by 5 bases and J by 7 bases. CDR1 is SGHVS and CDR2 is FQNEAQ in the germline V gene. This CDR3 comprises 13 residues. The CDR3: CASSPDRDQPQHF. CDR3 coding DNA: TGTGCCAGCAGCCCAGACAGGGACCAGCCCCAGCATTTT.

The V and J genes are TRBV7-2 and TRBJ2-3; 8 nucleotides align to TRBD2. The CDR3 loop spans 15 amino acids. V dropped 5 bases and J dropped 0; count of bases not matched to a gene: 4. Germline values: CDR1 SGHTA, CDR2 FQGNSA. CDR3 nucleotides: TGTGCCAGCAGCCTTAGCGGGGTCAGCACAGATACGCAGTATTTT. It codes for CASSLSGVSTDTQYF.

This chain joins TRBV7-8 and TRBJ1-1; TRBD1 matches 8 bases. Trimming took 5 bases from V and 0 from J; bases not matched to a gene: 5. Germline V CDR1 and CDR2: SGHVS, FQNEAQ. The CDR3 totals 15 residues. CDR3: CASSNRDRMNTEAFF. Written as DNA, the CDR3 is TGTGCCAGCAGCAACCGGGACAGGATGAACACTGAAGCTTTCTTT.

The chain recombines TRBV7-2 with TRBJ2-3; 8 nucleotides align to TRBD2. In germline, CDR1 is SGHTA, CDR2 FQGNSA. CDR3 size: 15 residues. The trim removed 2 bases at V and 2 bases at J, leaving 3 bases unmatched. Here the CDR3 DNA reads TGTGCCAGCAGCTTAACAGCGGGGGACACAGATACGCAGTATTTT. Its protein product is CASSLTAGDTDTQYF.

This clone has a single count. The CDR3 region is CASSIGPQGPQHF. The CDR3 bases are TGTGCCAGTAGTATAGGGCCCCAGGGGCCCCAGCATTTT. This chain connects TRBV19 to TRBJ1-5; maybe TRBD1 (5 bases). V was clipped by 1 base and J by 9 bases, with 10 bases between them. Per germline, CDR1 LNHDA and CDR2 SQIVND (reference sequence). The CDR3 is 13 amino acids.

CDR3 loop: CASSEVTGVKYGYTF. The CDR3 coding sequence is TGTGCCAGCAGTGAGGTGACAGGGGTAAAATATGGCTACACCTTC. This chain uses TRBV2 with TRBJ1-2; 8 bases agree with TRBD1. Per germline, CDR1 SNHLY and CDR2 FYNNEI. V gave up 3 bases and J gave up 5 bases; unmatched junction bases: 8. This CDR3 is built from 15 residues.

V gene TRBV4-3 combines with J gene TRBJ1-2; D is undetermined. Germline CDR1 reads LGHNA; CDR2 reads YSLEER. Trimming pared 4 bases from V and 2 bases from J, leaving 14 bases between. This CDR3 contains 15 residues. CDR3 loop: CASSLFLDGNYGYTF. In DNA, the CDR3 is TGCGCCAGCAGCCTTTTCTTAGACGGGAACTATGGCTACACCTTC.

The V call is TRBV18, the J call TRBJ2-1, with 8 bases identical to TRBD2. This CDR3 spans 17 amino acids. The germline CDR1 and CDR2 sequences are KGHSH and LQKENI. J was trimmed by 6 bases and V by 0 bases; bases with no gene match: 10. CDR3 in DNA: TGTGCCAGCTCACCACCCCTTGGCGGGGGGTCCCCCAATGAGCAGTTCTTC. This gives the protein CASSPPLGGGSPNEQFF.

In its sample, this clone was seen a few times. V and J are TRBV11-2 and TRBJ2-1; 12 nucleotides line up with TRBD2. Germline V CDR1 and CDR2: SGHAT, FQNNGV. This CDR3 is 16 amino acids long. Trimming removed 5 bases from V and 5 bases from J; junction bases left unmatched: 7. CDR3 nucleotide sequence: TGTGCCAGCAGCCCTACTGGACTAGCGGGGAACAATGAGCAGTTCTTC. Protein product: CASSPTGLAGNNEQFF.

This sequence joins TRBV10-3 and TRBJ1-5, with D maybe TRBD1 (6 bases). The CDR3 runs to 17 residues. The germline V gene encodes CDR1 ENHRY and CDR2 SYGVKD. V lost 0 bases to trimming and J lost 3 bases, with 15 bases between them. This CDR3 reads CAISESVTGTLNQPQHF. The DNA for the CDR3 is TGTGCCATCAGTGAGTCAGTAACCGGGACACTCAATCAGCCCCAGCATTTT.

The V and J genes are TRBV9 and TRBJ1-2; TRBD1 might be the D (5 bases). The CDR3 has 15 residues. Trimming cost V 0 bases and J 5 bases, with 14 bases left between them. The germline gives CDR1 SGDLS, CDR2 YYNGEE. The CDR3: CASSVGGLTRYGYTF. Here the CDR3 DNA reads TGTGCCAGCAGCGTAGGGGGCCTCACAAGATATGGCTACACCTTC.

The genes are TRBV29-1 and TRBJ2-1; 7 bases align to TRBD2. CDR1 and CDR2 (germline): SQVTM, ANQGSEA. The CDR3 contains 15 residues. Germline trimming cut 1 base from V and 0 bases from J; bases unmatched to any gene: 3. The CDR3 spells CSVEGGGSSYNEQFF. The CDR3 DNA reads as TGCAGCGTTGAAGGCGGGGGTAGCTCCTACAATGAGCAGTTCTTC.